This T cell receptor (beta chain) was sequenced for a study of blood T cells in healthy people across ages. Study-wide results and limits: Diversity of TCR beta per million T cells declined in a roughly linear way with age.

Aged roughly 6 to 100, donors were systemically healthy Caucasians from Russia. Isolated PBMCs totaled at least 6.5 million in each sample. The length of the CDR3 is 18 residues. Trimming removed 1 base at V and 2 bases at J, with 16 bases between. Germline V gene lookup returns CDR1 SGHRS and CDR2 YFSETQ. Primed by a sample-barcoded 5' primer and a J-beta primer mix, a second PCR proceeded for about 6 to 11 cycles. A single record per CDR3 protein comes from TCRdb applying MiXCR to the 5' RACE reads. The data hold about 640,000 distinct CDR3 sequences, with roughly 31% observed a single time. This clonotype came up many times. Its antigen is not known.

The sequence came from a woman aged 80 or older in good health. Sequenced sample: blood. The chain links TRBV5-1 to TRBJ2-6, with a weak D call TRBD1 (7 bases). The CDR3, as DNA: TGCGCCAGCAGCTTGACAGGGGAGGTATATACTGGGGCCAACGTCCTGACTTTC. Protein sequence: CASSLTGEVYTGANVLTF.